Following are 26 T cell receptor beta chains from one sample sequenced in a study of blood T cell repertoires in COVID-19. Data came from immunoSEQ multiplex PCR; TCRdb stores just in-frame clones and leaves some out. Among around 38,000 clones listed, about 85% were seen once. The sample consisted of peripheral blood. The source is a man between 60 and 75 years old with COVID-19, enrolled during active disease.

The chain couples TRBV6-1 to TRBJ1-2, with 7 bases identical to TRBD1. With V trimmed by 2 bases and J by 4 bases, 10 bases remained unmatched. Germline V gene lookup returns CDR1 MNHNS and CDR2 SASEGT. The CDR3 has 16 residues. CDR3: CASSEMGQGGVYGYTF. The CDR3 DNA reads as TGTGCCAGCAGTGAAATGGGGCAGGGGGGCGTCTATGGCTACACCTTC.

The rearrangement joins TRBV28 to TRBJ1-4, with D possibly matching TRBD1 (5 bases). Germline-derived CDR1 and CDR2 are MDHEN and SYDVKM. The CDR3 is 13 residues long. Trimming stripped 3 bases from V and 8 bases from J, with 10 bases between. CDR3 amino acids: CASSFATDEKLFF. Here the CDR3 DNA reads TGTGCCAGCAGTTTTGCGACAGACGAAAAACTGTTTTTT.

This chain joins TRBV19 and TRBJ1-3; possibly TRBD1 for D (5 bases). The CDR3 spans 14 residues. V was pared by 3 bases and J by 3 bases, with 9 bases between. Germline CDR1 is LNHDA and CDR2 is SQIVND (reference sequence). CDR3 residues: CASSIDSLGNTIYF. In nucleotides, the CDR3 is TGTGCCAGTAGTATCGACAGCCTTGGAAACACCATATATTTT.

The CDR3 coding sequence is TGTGCCAGCAGCCAAGGGGAGGGGTTTGAGCAGTTCTTC. This sequence encodes CASSQGEGFEQFF. This sequence joins TRBV3-1 (or the pseudogene TRBV3-2) and TRBJ2-1; 7 bases are shared with TRBD2. V was clipped by 1 base and J by 9 bases; unmatched bases: 3. Germline V gene sequence: CDR1 LGHDT, CDR2 YNNKEL (reference sequence). The CDR3 contains 13 residues.

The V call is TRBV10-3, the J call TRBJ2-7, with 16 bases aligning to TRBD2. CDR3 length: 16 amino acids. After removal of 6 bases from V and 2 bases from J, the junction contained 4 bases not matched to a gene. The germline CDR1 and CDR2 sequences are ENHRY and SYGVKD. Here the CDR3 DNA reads TGTGCCATCAGGGGGACTAGCGGGAGGGAAACCTACGAGCAGTACTTC. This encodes CAIRGTSGRETYEQYF.

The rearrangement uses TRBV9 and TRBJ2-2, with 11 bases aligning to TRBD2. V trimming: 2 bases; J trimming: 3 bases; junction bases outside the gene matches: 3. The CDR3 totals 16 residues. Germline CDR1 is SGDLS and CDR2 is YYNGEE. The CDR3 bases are TGTGCCAGCAGCGTCGGGACTAGCGGAGACACCGGGGAGCTGTTTTTT. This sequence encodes CASSVGTSGDTGELFF.

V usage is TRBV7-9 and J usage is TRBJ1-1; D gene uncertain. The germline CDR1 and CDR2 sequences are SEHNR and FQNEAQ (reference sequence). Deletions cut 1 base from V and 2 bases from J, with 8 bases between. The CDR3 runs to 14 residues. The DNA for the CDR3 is TGTGCCAGCAGCTTAGGTCAGGTAAACACTGAAGCTTTCTTT. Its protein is CASSLGQVNTEAFF.

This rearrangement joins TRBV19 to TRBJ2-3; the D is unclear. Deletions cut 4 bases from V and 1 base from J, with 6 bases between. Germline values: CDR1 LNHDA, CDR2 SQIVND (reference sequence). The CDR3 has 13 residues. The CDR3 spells CASSNFGTDTQYF. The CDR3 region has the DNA TGTGCCAGTAGTAATTTCGGCACAGATACGCAGTATTTT.

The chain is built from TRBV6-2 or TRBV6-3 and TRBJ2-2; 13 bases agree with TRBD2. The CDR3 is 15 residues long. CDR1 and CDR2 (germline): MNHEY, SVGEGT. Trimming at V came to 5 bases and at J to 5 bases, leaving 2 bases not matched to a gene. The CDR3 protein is CASSPGLAGTGELFF. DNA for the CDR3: TGTGCCAGCAGTCCGGGACTAGCGGGAACCGGGGAGCTGTTTTTT.

The CDR3 loop is CASRPGQSSYEQYF. For the CDR3, the DNA is TGTGCCAGCAGACCGGGACAGAGCTCCTACGAGCAGTACTTC. The V gene is TRBV7-2, the J gene TRBJ2-7; TRBD1 agrees at 7 bases. Germline loops: CDR1 SGHTA, CDR2 FQGNSA. V gave up 6 bases and J gave up 0 bases; unmatched junction bases: 5. This CDR3 region has 14 residues.

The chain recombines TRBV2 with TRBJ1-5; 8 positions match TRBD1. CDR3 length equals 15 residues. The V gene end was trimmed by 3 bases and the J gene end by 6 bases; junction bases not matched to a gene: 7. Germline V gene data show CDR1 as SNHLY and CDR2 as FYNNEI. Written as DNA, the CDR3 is TGTGCCAGCAGTGAGCAGCGGACAGGGTTTCAGCCCCAGCATTTT. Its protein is CASSEQRTGFQPQHF.

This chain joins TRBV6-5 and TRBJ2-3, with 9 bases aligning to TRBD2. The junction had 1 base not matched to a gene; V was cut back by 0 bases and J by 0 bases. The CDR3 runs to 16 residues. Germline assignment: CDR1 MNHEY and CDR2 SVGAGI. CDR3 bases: TGTGCCAGCAGTTACTCAGCGGGAGGAAGCACAGATACGCAGTATTTT. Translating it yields CASSYSAGGSTDTQYF.

The CDR3 reads CASSRTGVATNEKLFF. The DNA of the CDR3 is TGCGCCAGCAGCAGGACAGGGGTGGCAACTAATGAAAAACTGTTTTTT. The chain carries TRBV4-1 and TRBJ1-4; 9 bases line up with TRBD1. Trimming removed 5 bases from V and 0 bases from J; junction bases left unmatched: 4. The CDR3 totals 16 residues. Germline assignment: CDR1 MGHRA and CDR2 YSYEKL.

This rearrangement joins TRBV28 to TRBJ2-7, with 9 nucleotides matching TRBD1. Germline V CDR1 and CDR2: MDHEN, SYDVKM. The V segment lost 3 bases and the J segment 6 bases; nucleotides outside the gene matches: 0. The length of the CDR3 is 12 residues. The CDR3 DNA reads TGTGCCAGCAGTTTGGGACAGGGCGAGCAGTACTTC. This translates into CASSLGQGEQYF.

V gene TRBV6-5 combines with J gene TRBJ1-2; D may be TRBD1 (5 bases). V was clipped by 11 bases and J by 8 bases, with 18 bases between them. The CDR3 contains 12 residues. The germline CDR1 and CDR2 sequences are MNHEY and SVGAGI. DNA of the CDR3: TGTGCCGGCTGGGGGGGGTCTGGCGGCTACACCTTC. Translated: CAGWGGSGGYTF.

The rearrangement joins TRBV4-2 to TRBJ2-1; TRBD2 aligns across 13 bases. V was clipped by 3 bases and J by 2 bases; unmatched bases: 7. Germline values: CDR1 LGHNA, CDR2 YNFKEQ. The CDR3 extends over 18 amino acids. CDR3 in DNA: TGTGCCAGCAGCCATTATACTAGCGGGAGGGGGACCTACAATGAGCAGTTCTTC. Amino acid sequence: CASSHYTSGRGTYNEQFF.

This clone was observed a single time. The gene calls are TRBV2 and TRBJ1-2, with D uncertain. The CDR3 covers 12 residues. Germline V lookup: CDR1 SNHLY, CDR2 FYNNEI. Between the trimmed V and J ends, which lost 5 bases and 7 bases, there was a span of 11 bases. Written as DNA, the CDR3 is TGTGCCAGCAGTTTCCTAGGCGGTGGCTACACCTTC. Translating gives CASSFLGGGYTF.

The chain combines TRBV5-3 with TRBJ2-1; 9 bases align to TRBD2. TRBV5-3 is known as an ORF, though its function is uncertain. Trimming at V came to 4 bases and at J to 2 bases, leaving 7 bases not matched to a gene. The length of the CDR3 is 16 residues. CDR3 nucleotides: TGTGCCAGAAGCCATGAAGCGGGAGGAACCTACAATGAGCAGTTCTTC. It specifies CARSHEAGGTYNEQFF.

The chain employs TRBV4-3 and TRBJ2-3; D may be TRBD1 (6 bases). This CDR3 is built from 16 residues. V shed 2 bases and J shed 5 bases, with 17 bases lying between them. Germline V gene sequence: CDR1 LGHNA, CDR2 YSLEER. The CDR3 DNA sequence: TGCGCCAGCAGCCAACCCCCCAATGGGGGCAAAGATACGCAGTATTTT. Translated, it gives CASSQPPNGGKDTQYF.

For the CDR3, the DNA is TGTGCCAGCAGCCAGGACAGGCGAGCTGGCTACACCTTC. Translation gives CASSQDRRAGYTF. The V call is TRBV4-2, the J call TRBJ1-2; 7 bases are shared with TRBD1. The ends lost 3 bases at V and 7 bases at J; junction bases unmatched: 5. Germline assignment: CDR1 LGHNA and CDR2 YNFKEQ. There are 13 residues in the CDR3.

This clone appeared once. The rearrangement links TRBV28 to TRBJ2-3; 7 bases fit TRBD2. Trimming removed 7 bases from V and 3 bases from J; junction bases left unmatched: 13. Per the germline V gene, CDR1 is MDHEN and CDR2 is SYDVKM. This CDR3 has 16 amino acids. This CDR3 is CASTSQRGSRTDTQYF. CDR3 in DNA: TGTGCCAGCACTTCCCAACGCGGGAGTCGTACAGATACGCAGTATTTT.

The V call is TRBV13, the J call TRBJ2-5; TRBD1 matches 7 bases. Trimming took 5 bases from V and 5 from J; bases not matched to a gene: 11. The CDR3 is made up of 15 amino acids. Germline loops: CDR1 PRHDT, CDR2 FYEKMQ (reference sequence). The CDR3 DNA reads TGTGCCAGCAGCGAAAGACAGGGTGTGGAGGAGACCCAGTACTTC. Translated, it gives CASSERQGVEETQYF.

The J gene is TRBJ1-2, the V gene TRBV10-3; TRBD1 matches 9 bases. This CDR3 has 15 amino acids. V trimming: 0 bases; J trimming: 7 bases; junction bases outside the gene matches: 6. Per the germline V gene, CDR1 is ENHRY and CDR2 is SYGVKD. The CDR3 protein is CAISESNRGHVGYTF. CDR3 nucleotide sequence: TGTGCCATCAGTGAGTCGAACAGGGGGCATGTTGGCTACACCTTC.

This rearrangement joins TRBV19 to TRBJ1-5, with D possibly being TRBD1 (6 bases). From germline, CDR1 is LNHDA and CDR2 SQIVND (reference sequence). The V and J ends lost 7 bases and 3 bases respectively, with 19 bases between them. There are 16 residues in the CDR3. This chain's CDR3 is CASTDSGGHTNQPQHF. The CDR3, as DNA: TGTGCCAGTACAGACTCTGGGGGACACACCAATCAGCCCCAGCATTTT.

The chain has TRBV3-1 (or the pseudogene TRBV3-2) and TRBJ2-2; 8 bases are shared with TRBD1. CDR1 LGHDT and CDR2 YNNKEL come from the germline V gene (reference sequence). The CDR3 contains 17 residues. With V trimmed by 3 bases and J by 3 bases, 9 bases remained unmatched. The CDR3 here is CASSHLGTGRDTGELFF. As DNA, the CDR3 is TGTGCCAGCAGCCACCTCGGGACAGGCCGGGACACCGGGGAGCTGTTTTTT.

In DNA form, the CDR3 reads TGTGCCAGTAGTACTTTAGCGGGAGATCATGAGCAGTTCTTC. It translates to CASSTLAGDHEQFF. The chain couples TRBV19 to TRBJ2-1; TRBD2 matches 9 bases. The germline V gene has CDR1 LNHDA and CDR2 SQIVND (reference sequence). The J segment lost 8 bases and the V segment lost 4 bases, leaving 6 bases of the junction unmatched. The CDR3 contains 14 residues.